Listed here are 24 T cell receptor beta chains from one sample, sequenced in a study of T-cell memory formation after mild COVID-19. TCRdb passed the 5' RACE reads through MiXCR, listing each CDR3 protein once. The sample lists about 200,000 distinct CDR3 sequences, just over 9.5% occurring once. Sequencing used PBMCs or a T cell subset sorted from them (not recorded which). These receptors all come from a man younger than 35 who had mild COVID-19 (a few samples of this study predate the infection). Cell type and time point are not known.

The chain couples TRBV6-6 to TRBJ1-1, with 7 bases matching TRBD1. The V and J ends lost 7 bases and 4 bases, in that order; junction bases with no gene match: 9. CDR1 is MNHNY, CDR2 SVGAGI, per germline (reference sequence). The CDR3 spans 14 residues. CDR3 residues: CASTWGRDSTEAFF. As DNA, the CDR3 is TGTGCCAGCACTTGGGGCAGGGACAGCACTGAAGCTTTCTTT.

This clonotype has at least ten counts. V and J are TRBV12-3 or TRBV12-4 and TRBJ2-7; a possible D gene is TRBD1 (6 bases). The CDR3 has 13 amino acids. V was pared by 6 bases and J by 0 bases, with 9 bases between. Here the CDR3 reads CASSQGNSYEQYF. The CDR3 bases are TGTGCCAGCAGCCAGGGGAACTCCTACGAGCAGTACTTC.

The chain joins TRBV10-3 to TRBJ2-3, with 9 bases that match TRBD2. Germline-derived CDR1 and CDR2 are ENHRY and SYGVKD. V trimming: 3 bases; J trimming: 2 bases; junction bases outside the gene matches: 6. The CDR3 covers 16 residues. Here the CDR3 reads CAISEDLAGPTDTQYF. CDR3 in DNA: TGTGCCATCAGTGAAGACCTAGCGGGGCCCACAGATACGCAGTATTTT.

The gene calls are TRBV12-3 or TRBV12-4 and TRBJ1-1, with D tentatively TRBD1 (6 bases). This CDR3 spans 14 amino acids. Between the trimmed V and J ends, which lost 5 bases and 5 bases, there was a span of 15 bases. The CDR3 DNA is TGTGCCAGCAGTCCAAGGGGGGGCATGACTGAAGCTTTCTTT. Translated: CASSPRGGMTEAFF.

The rearrangement joins TRBV5-1 to TRBJ2-1; unclear D gene. Germline V gene lookup returns CDR1 SGHRS and CDR2 YFSETQ. There are 14 residues in the CDR3. Between the trimmed V and J ends, which lost 1 base and 9 bases, there was a span of 14 bases. CDR3 nucleotide sequence: TGCGCCAGCAGCTTGATCCCGCCCCGCAGTGAGCAGTTCTTC. Translated, it gives CASSLIPPRSEQFF.

This clonotype was picked up many times. The rearrangement uses TRBV10-3 and TRBJ1-2; 7 positions agree with TRBD1. This CDR3 is 15 amino acids long. V lost 2 bases, J lost 5 bases, and 8 bases stayed unmatched. CDR1 ENHRY and CDR2 SYGVKD come from the germline V gene. CDR3 DNA sequence: TGTGCCATCAGTGAGCCGGGGACAGACACTTATGGCTACACCTTC. Translating gives CAISEPGTDTYGYTF.

This clonotype was recorded at least ten times. The chain employs TRBV5-1 and TRBJ2-3; 8 bases line up with TRBD1. This CDR3 region has 14 residues. Germline-derived CDR1 and CDR2 are SGHRS and YFSETQ. With 0 bases clipped from V and 5 bases from J, the junction kept 2 bases outside the gene matches. The CDR3 region is CASSLAGGGDTQYF. As DNA, the CDR3 is TGCGCCAGCAGCTTGGCAGGGGGCGGAGATACGCAGTATTTT.

The chain carries TRBV30 and TRBJ1-5, with D hard to call. The CDR3 runs 14 residues. From germline, CDR1 is GTSNPN and CDR2 SVGIG (reference sequence). V shed 0 bases and J shed 5 bases, with 11 bases lying between them. This chain's CDR3 is CAWSVGNLDQPQHF. The CDR3 nucleotides read TGTGCCTGGAGTGTCGGGAATTTGGATCAGCCCCAGCATTTT.

The chain links TRBV9 to TRBJ2-7; 7 nucleotides match TRBD2. Germline values: CDR1 SGDLS, CDR2 YYNGEE. V lost 2 bases to trimming and J lost 4 bases; unmatched junction nucleotides: 6. The CDR3 runs 14 residues. The CDR3 nucleotides are TGTGCCAGCAGCGTGGGAGGGTTTGAGTACGAGCAGTACTTC. Translated: CASSVGGFEYEQYF.

This clonotype was counted a few times. V is TRBV7-8 and J is TRBJ2-5; no firm D call. The CDR3 runs 14 residues. V shed 5 bases and J shed 1 base, with 11 bases lying between them. Germline V CDR1 and CDR2: SGHVS, FQNEAQ. CDR3 sequence reads: CASSAPGLQETQYF. The CDR3, as DNA: TGTGCCAGCAGCGCACCGGGCCTCCAAGAGACCCAGTACTTC.

The sample holds many counts of this clonotype. The chain carries TRBV4-3 and TRBJ1-6; D uncertain. The V end was cut by 0 bases, the J end by 7 bases, with 19 bases between. In germline, CDR1 is LGHNA, CDR2 YSLEER. This CDR3 region has 18 residues. Written as DNA, the CDR3 is TGCGCCAGCAGCCAAGAAGCTGGGCGCAGGAATAGGAATTCACCCCTCCACTTT. It codes for CASSQEAGRRNRNSPLHF.

Ten or more counts support this clonotype. CDR3 sequence (DNA): TGCAGTGCCCTCGAGGTTTTAGACGGGACCCTGATGCCCCAGCATTTT. This encodes CSALEVLDGTLMPQHF. The chain recombines TRBV20-1 with TRBJ1-5, with a possible D match to TRBD1 (5 bases). Germline values: CDR1 DFQATT, CDR2 SNEGSKA (reference sequence). The CDR3 is 16 amino acids. V lost 6 bases and J 9 bases, leaving 27 bases between the germline ends.

This clonotype was recorded a few times. This sequence joins TRBV12-3 or TRBV12-4 and TRBJ2-5; 13 bases line up with TRBD2. V dropped 5 bases and J dropped 2; count of bases not matched to a gene: 11. The CDR3 contains 18 residues. The CDR3 region is CASSPGLAGVPLQETQYF. DNA of the CDR3: TGTGCCAGCAGTCCCGGACTAGCGGGGGTTCCGTTGCAAGAGACCCAGTACTTC.

The chain links TRBV7-9 to TRBJ2-5; D not resolved. The V gene's germline CDR1 is SEHNR and CDR2 FQNEAQ (reference sequence). V gave up 5 bases and J gave up 4 bases, with 20 bases separating them. The CDR3 is 16 amino acids. The CDR3 spells CASSPVVLSSGETQYF. Here the CDR3 DNA reads TGTGCCAGCAGCCCGGTGGTCCTTTCGTCCGGAGAGACCCAGTACTTC.

This clonotype was seen only a few times. The rearrangement links TRBV7-2 to TRBJ1-2; D perhaps matches TRBD1 (5 bases). Germline CDR1 SGHTA, CDR2 FQGNSA. V lost 2 bases, J lost 4 bases, and 11 bases lay in between. The CDR3 runs to 14 residues. The CDR3 sequence is CASSLSLGPYGYTF. The CDR3 bases are TGTGCCAGCAGCTTATCGCTGGGGCCCTATGGCTACACCTTC.

J is TRBJ2-3 and V is TRBV7-2; TRBD2 matches 10 bases. Trimming at V came to 6 bases and at J to 1 base, leaving 7 bases not matched to a gene. CDR3 size: 16 residues. Per germline, CDR1 SGHTA and CDR2 FQGNSA. CDR3 in amino acids: CASRRVGTSGTDTQYF. The CDR3 bases are TGTGCCAGCAGACGTGTGGGGACTAGCGGCACAGATACGCAGTATTTT.

This clonotype was counted a few times. The junction departs from germline at one end; a sequencing error may be responsible. This chain links TRBV7-7 with TRBJ2-5; the D call may be TRBD1 or TRBD2 (5 bases each). Germline V gene sequence: CDR1 SSHAT, CDR2 FNYEAQ (reference sequence). CDR3 length equals 15 residues. The CDR3 coding sequence is TGTGCTAGCAGCTTCCAGTGGGGGTTGGGAGAGACCCAGTACTTC. Translating gives CASSFQWGLGETQYF.

The V call is TRBV7-9, the J call TRBJ2-5; D uncertain. This CDR3 comprises 15 residues. Germline V gene sequence: CDR1 SEHNR, CDR2 FQNEAQ (reference sequence). V dropped 0 bases and J dropped 5 bases, with 13 bases sitting between them. The CDR3 loop reads CASSLAGRVAETQYF. CDR3 sequence (DNA): TGTGCCAGCAGCTTAGCCGGACGGGTGGCGGAGACCCAGTACTTC.

This clonotype came up a few times. This CDR3 is CAISALPESTIYF. Here the CDR3 DNA reads TGTGCCATCAGTGCTCTTCCCGAGAGCACCATATATTTT. The rearrangement uses TRBV10-3 and TRBJ1-3; D is unclear. CDR3 size: 13 residues. The V gene lost 4 bases and the J gene lost 9 bases, with 13 bases spanning the gap. Germline V gene data show CDR1 as ENHRY and CDR2 as SYGVKD.

In its sample, this clonotype was seen a few times. The chain couples TRBV7-2 to TRBJ1-1; D remains unclear. V was clipped by 5 bases and J by 5 bases, with 15 bases between them. Germline values: CDR1 SGHTA, CDR2 FQGNSA. This CDR3 has 14 amino acids. CDR3 bases: TGTGCCAGCAGCGCTAAGCGGGGAGAGACTGAAGCTTTCTTT. This codes for CASSAKRGETEAFF.

In this sample, this clonotype turned up many times. This chain joins TRBV7-2 and TRBJ2-1; 7 bases are a match to TRBD1. CDR1 is SGHTA, CDR2 FQGNSA, per germline. Trimming at V came to 2 bases and at J to 14 bases, leaving 3 bases not matched to a gene. This CDR3 comprises 11 residues. DNA of the CDR3: TGTGCCAGCAGCTTATCAGGGGGAAAGTTCTTC. Translation: CASSLSGGKFF. Using reference TRBV7-2 and TRBJ2-1 for the parts outside the CDR3, the full variable domain is GAGVSQSPSNKVTEKGKDVELRCDPISGHTALYWYRQSLGQGLEFLIYFQGNSAPDKSGLPSDRFSAERTGGSVSTLTIQRTQQEDSAVYLCASSLSGGKFFGPGTRLTVL.

V gene TRBV10-3 combines with J gene TRBJ2-7, with TRBD1 identical over 7 bases. The J segment lost 5 bases and the V segment lost 5 bases, leaving 6 bases of the junction unmatched. CDR3 length: 13 residues. Germline loops: CDR1 ENHRY, CDR2 SYGVKD. The CDR3 bases are TGTGCCATCAGTCCCGGGACAGAAAACGAGCAGTACTTC. The encoded protein is CAISPGTENEQYF.

Only a few counts were recorded for this clonotype. This chain uses TRBV6-2 or TRBV6-3 with TRBJ1-2; possibly TRBD1 for D (6 bases). Germline V CDR1 and CDR2: MNHEY, SVGEGT. Trimming left V 6 bases short and J 2 bases short, with 19 bases between. The CDR3 loop spans 16 amino acids. The CDR3: CASRLPPWRGNYGYTF. DNA for the CDR3: TGTGCCAGCAGGCTCCCCCCCTGGAGGGGGAACTATGGCTACACCTTC.

This clonotype appeared many times. The V gene is TRBV5-1, the J gene TRBJ2-3; D possibly matches TRBD1 or TRBD2 (5 bases each). V shed 2 bases and J shed 0 bases, with 13 bases lying between them. CDR3 length: 16 amino acids. Germline CDR1 is SGHRS and CDR2 is YFSETQ. The CDR3 coding sequence is TGCGCCAGCAGCTTTAGGGACCGTTTTAGCACAGATACGCAGTATTTT. It codes for CASSFRDRFSTDTQYF.